Only a few counts were recorded for the clone carrying this T cell receptor (beta chain). TCRdb re-called the 5' RACE reads with MiXCR, one entry per CDR3 protein. This sample has about 43,000 distinct CDR3 sequences, with around 21% found just once. This entry belongs to a study of spatial heterogeneity in lung cancer. The time point is: blood at routine non-recurrence follow-up after resection. Germline V gene data show CDR1 as SGHNT and CDR2 as YYREEE (reference sequence). CDR3 size: 16 residues. Trimming stripped 1 base from V and 2 bases from J, with 16 bases between. This chain uses TRBV5-4 with TRBJ2-7; no firm D call. The sequence was collected from a female donor with early-stage non-small cell lung cancer. Sequenced material: PBMCs, taken at follow-up. This CDR3 reads CASSLRLGYAAYEQYF. DNA of the CDR3: TGTGCCAGCAGCTTGAGATTAGGATACGCTGCCTACGAGCAGTACTTC.